These 28 T cell receptor beta chains were sequenced from one sample in a study of T cells after yellow fever vaccination. TCRdb itself ran the 5' RACE reads through MiXCR, one entry per CDR3 protein. The profile covers about 260,000 distinct CDR3 sequences, with about an eighth appearing a single time and around 0.55% taken by the ten largest. The starting material was CD4+ T cells sorted from PBMCs, obtained 45 days after the yellow fever booster vaccination. These TCRs come from a man aged 25 to 45 who received the YFV17D yellow fever vaccine.

A few counts support this clonotype. This chain joins TRBV6-2 or TRBV6-3 and TRBJ2-7; D is perhaps TRBD2 (5 bases). The V gene's germline CDR1 is MNHEY and CDR2 SVGEGT. Trimming cost V 6 bases and J 5 bases, with 14 bases left between them. This CDR3 has 13 amino acids. For the CDR3, the DNA is TGTGCCAGCAGGGACGACTATCGGAACGAGCAGTACTTC. Residues: CASRDDYRNEQYF.

This clonotype has a count of ten or more. CDR3 bases: TGTGCCAGCAGCATTGCGGGGGTCACTGAAGCTTTCTTT. Residues: CASSIAGVTEAFF. The J gene is TRBJ1-1, the V gene TRBV12-3 or TRBV12-4; a weak D match, TRBD1 (5 bases). The CDR3 loop spans 13 amino acids. Trimming pared 6 bases from V and 4 bases from J, leaving 12 bases between.

This clonotype was picked up many times. The rearrangement joins TRBV20-1 to TRBJ2-1; 15 bases agree with TRBD2. Germline trimming cut 5 bases from V and 5 bases from J; bases unmatched to any gene: 4. The CDR3 length is 15 residues. The germline CDR1 and CDR2 sequences are DFQATT and SNEGSKA (reference sequence). The CDR3 reads CSARGLAGGHNEQFF. The CDR3 coding sequence is TGCAGTGCTCGGGGACTAGCGGGAGGCCACAATGAGCAGTTCTTC.

This clonotype was seen a few times. The chain carries TRBV25-1 and TRBJ2-3; the D call may be TRBD1 or TRBD2 (5 bases each). Trimming removed 1 base at V and 2 bases at J, with 10 bases between. CDR1 and CDR2 (germline): MGHDK, SYGVNS. The CDR3 totals 15 residues. The chain's CDR3 is CASSELRGSTDTQYF. The DNA of the CDR3 is TGTGCCAGCAGTGAATTGAGGGGATCCACAGATACGCAGTATTTT.

This sequence joins TRBV5-4 and TRBJ2-5; 9 positions agree with TRBD1. Losses at the gene ends were 0 bases for V and 5 bases for J; bases not matched to a gene: 5. In germline, CDR1 is SGHNT, CDR2 YYREEE (reference sequence). The CDR3 consists of 15 residues. The CDR3 nucleotides read TGTGCCAGCAGCTTGGGGGACAGGGTCCGGGAGACCCAGTACTTC. Its protein product is CASSLGDRVRETQYF.

The chain carries TRBV28 and TRBJ1-2; weak D call: TRBD1 (5 bases). The V end was cut by 1 base, the J end by 4 bases, with 10 bases between. This CDR3 has 14 amino acids. CDR1 is MDHEN and CDR2 is SYDVKM in the germline V gene. CDR3 sequence: CASSLSSQGYGYTF. The CDR3 DNA follows: TGTGCCAGCAGTTTATCGTCCCAGGGCTATGGCTACACCTTC.

In this sample, this clonotype turned up a few times. The chain recombines TRBV6-2 or TRBV6-3 with TRBJ2-3; 10 bases match TRBD1. The CDR3 length is 15 residues. V trimming: 5 bases; J trimming: 2 bases; junction bases outside the gene matches: 4. Germline V gives CDR1 MNHEY, CDR2 SVGEGT. The CDR3 loop reads CASSRQGADTDTQYF. CDR3 nucleotides: TGTGCCAGCAGTCGACAGGGGGCCGACACAGATACGCAGTATTTT.

This clonotype was counted ten times or more. The J gene is TRBJ2-3, the V gene TRBV20-1; D perhaps matches TRBD2 (6 bases). The CDR3 consists of 15 residues. The germline CDR1 and CDR2 sequences are DFQATT and SNEGSKA (reference sequence). Trimming removed 6 bases at V and 1 base at J, with 17 bases between. The chain's CDR3 is CSAIIRASGTDTQYF. CDR3 nucleotides: TGCAGTGCGATAATCCGAGCTAGCGGCACAGATACGCAGTATTTT.

The rearrangement uses TRBV5-4 and TRBJ2-1, with TRBD2 matching over 14 bases. Germline V gene sequence: CDR1 SGHNT, CDR2 YYREEE (reference sequence). The CDR3 is 17 amino acids. Germline trimming cut 4 bases from V and 10 bases from J; bases unmatched to any gene: 13. Here the CDR3 reads CASSESGTSGSGREQFF. The CDR3 nucleotides are TGTGCCAGCAGCGAATCTGGGACTAGCGGGAGCGGCAGGGAGCAGTTCTTC.

This clonotype was seen only a few times. The chain employs TRBV6-2 or TRBV6-3 and TRBJ2-7; TRBD1 might be the D (5 bases). The CDR3 covers 13 residues. The V and J ends lost 4 bases and 0 bases respectively, with 7 bases between them. Germline values: CDR1 MNHEY, CDR2 SVGEGT. CDR3 in DNA: TGTGCCAGCAGTTGGGGCTTCTCCTACGAGCAGTACTTC. This encodes CASSWGFSYEQYF.

There are a few counts of this clonotype. One end of the junction is discordant with germline, which a read error may explain. This chain joins TRBV6-1 and TRBJ2-3; a weak D match, TRBD2 (7 bases). Per germline, CDR1 MNHNS and CDR2 SASEGT. The CDR3 covers 14 residues. CDR3 nucleotides: TGTGCCAGCATGGGAGGGGGAAGCAGAGATACGCAGTATTTT. Its translation: CASMGGGSRDTQYF.

There are a few counts of this clonotype. The chain recombines TRBV5-1 with TRBJ2-1; TRBD2 matches at 16 bases. The germline CDR1 and CDR2 sequences are SGHRS and YFSETQ. CDR3 length: 18 amino acids. Trimming cost V 3 bases and J 5 bases; bases outside gene matches: 8. CDR3 coding DNA: TGCGCCAGCAGCTCCGGGACTAGCGGGAGGGCCATGAACAATGAGCAGTTCTTC. Translation: CASSSGTSGRAMNNEQFF.

The chain employs TRBV28 and TRBJ2-5; 9 bases are shared with TRBD1. This CDR3 is built from 15 residues. The V and J ends lost 3 bases and 4 bases, in that order; junction bases with no gene match: 6. The V gene's germline CDR1 is MDHEN and CDR2 SYDVKM. This chain's CDR3 is CASSLLTGGRETQYF. CDR3 coding DNA: TGTGCCAGCAGTTTGTTGACAGGGGGAAGAGAGACCCAGTACTTC.

The chain is built from TRBV27 and TRBJ2-3; possible D gene TRBD2, 6 bases. This CDR3 has 16 amino acids. Germline lookup yields CDR1 MNHEY and CDR2 SMNVEV (reference sequence). The V gene lost 0 bases and the J gene lost 0 bases, with 10 bases spanning the gap. The CDR3 reads CASSLSLRGSTDTQYF. CDR3 nucleotide sequence: TGTGCCAGCAGTTTATCGTTGCGGGGCAGCACAGATACGCAGTATTTT.

This chain joins TRBV7-6 and TRBJ2-1; D is possibly TRBD2 (5 bases). The CDR3 contains 14 residues. Per the germline V gene, CDR1 is SGHVS and CDR2 is FNYEAQ. V lost 8 bases to trimming and J lost 6 bases, with 17 bases between them. CDR3 region: CASSRDTRGNEQFF. The CDR3 DNA follows: TGTGCCAGCTCCCGTGACACCCGGGGCAATGAGCAGTTCTTC.

This clonotype showed up just a few times. The chain joins TRBV9 to TRBJ2-6, with D tentatively TRBD1 (6 bases). The germline V gene encodes CDR1 SGDLS and CDR2 YYNGEE. V lost 5 bases, J lost 0 bases, and 24 bases lay in between. The CDR3 has 20 amino acids. CDR3 region: CASSGQPRQALSSGANVLTF. CDR3 DNA: TGTGCCAGCAGTGGACAACCTCGACAGGCTCTGAGCTCTGGGGCCAACGTCCTGACTTTC.

In this sample, this clonotype turned up a few times. The V call is TRBV20-1, the J call TRBJ2-1, with D possibly TRBD2 on 6 matching bases. The CDR3 spans 15 residues. V shed 7 bases and J shed 8 bases, with 24 bases lying between them. Germline lookup yields CDR1 DFQATT and CDR2 SNEGSKA (reference sequence). Here the CDR3 DNA reads TGCAGTGTCTTCCGGCCGGGACTTATGAGCGATGAGCAGTTCTTC. Amino acid sequence: CSVFRPGLMSDEQFF.

V is TRBV20-1 and J is TRBJ2-7, with D perhaps matching TRBD2 (5 bases). V lost 0 bases and J 4 bases, leaving 13 bases between the germline ends. CDR1 and CDR2 from the germline V gene are DFQATT and SNEGSKA (reference sequence). The length of the CDR3 is 14 residues. The CDR3 DNA is TGCAGTGCTAGAGATCCGTGGACTGAATACGAGCAGTACTTC. The encoded protein is CSARDPWTEYEQYF.

The sample holds many counts of this clonotype. This chain connects TRBV29-1 to TRBJ2-5; a weak D match, TRBD1 (6 bases). With 2 bases removed from V and 3 bases from J, the gap between germline ends came to 7 bases. The CDR3 is 12 residues long. CDR1 is SQVTM, CDR2 ANQGSEA, per germline. In DNA, the CDR3 is TGCAGCGTTGAACCAGGGGAAGAGACCCAGTACTTC. Its protein product is CSVEPGEETQYF.

This clonotype has just a few counts. CDR3 region: CASSALQGQPQHF. The CDR3 DNA sequence: TGTGCCAGCAGCGCATTACAGGGCCAGCCCCAGCATTTT. The V and J genes are TRBV5-6 and TRBJ1-5; D is perhaps TRBD1 (6 bases). CDR3 length: 13 residues. The V gene lost 4 bases and the J gene lost 7 bases, with 12 bases spanning the gap. Germline lookup yields CDR1 SGHDT and CDR2 YYEEEE.

The chain carries TRBV18 and TRBJ1-2, with D tentatively TRBD1 (5 bases). The germline CDR1 and CDR2 sequences are KGHSH and LQKENI. V gave up 4 bases and J gave up 5 bases, with 14 bases separating them. The CDR3 extends over 14 amino acids. The chain's CDR3 is CASSLTESVYGYTF. The CDR3 DNA reads as TGTGCCAGCTCACTGACAGAGTCGGTATATGGCTACACCTTC.

Many counts were recorded for this clonotype. The chain combines TRBV7-6 with TRBJ2-3, with D perhaps being TRBD1 or TRBD2 (6 bases each). Between the trimmed V and J ends, which lost 1 base and 3 bases, there was a span of 11 bases. CDR1 is SGHVS, CDR2 FNYEAQ, per germline. This CDR3 has 15 amino acids. Written as DNA, the CDR3 is TGTGCCAGCAGCTTAGGTGGGGGGCATACAGATACGCAGTATTTT. Translating gives CASSLGGGHTDTQYF.

The chain uses TRBV30 and TRBJ2-3; D is ambiguous. This CDR3 spans 11 amino acids. V was pared by 0 bases and J by 7 bases, with 5 bases between. The germline gives CDR1 GTSNPN, CDR2 SVGIG (reference sequence). The CDR3 spells CAWSVGYTQYF. The CDR3 DNA reads TGTGCCTGGAGTGTAGGATATACGCAGTATTTT.

V and J are TRBV7-9 and TRBJ2-6, with 12 positions matching TRBD1. The CDR3 covers 21 residues. The germline CDR1 and CDR2 sequences are SEHNR and FQNEAQ (reference sequence). V was clipped by 4 bases and J by 1 base; unmatched bases: 14. The CDR3 DNA reads TGTGCCAGCAGCTCCCGGGACAGGGGGCTTTTGGGCCGTTCTGGGGCCAACGTCCTGACTTTC. Residues: CASSSRDRGLLGRSGANVLTF.

The gene calls are TRBV9 and TRBJ1-3; 7 bases map to TRBD1. The CDR3 is 15 residues long. The germline V gene encodes CDR1 SGDLS and CDR2 YYNGEE. V shed 4 bases, J shed 4 bases, and the junction held 8 bases outside the gene matches. The CDR3 sequence is CASSPRQGTGNTIYF. The CDR3 coding sequence is TGTGCCAGCAGCCCACGACAGGGAACCGGAAACACCATATATTTT.

This clonotype has only a few counts. The rearrangement uses TRBV18 and TRBJ1-4, with D possibly TRBD1 on 5 matching bases. V lost 5 bases to trimming and J lost 4 bases, with 11 bases between them. The germline V gene has CDR1 KGHSH and CDR2 LQKENI. CDR3 length equals 14 residues. CDR3 nucleotide sequence: TGTGCCAGCTCAACTGGGACGGTTAATGAAAAACTGTTTTTT. Its translation is CASSTGTVNEKLFF.

The V gene is TRBV29-1, the J gene TRBJ1-1; TRBD1 matches at 7 bases. With 4 bases clipped from V and 4 bases from J, the junction kept 12 bases outside the gene matches. Germline loops: CDR1 SQVTM, CDR2 ANQGSEA. The CDR3 is 15 residues long. The DNA of the CDR3 is TGCAGCGTTGTTCGGATTGGGGCAGGGGGCACTGAAGCTTTCTTT. This codes for CSVVRIGAGGTEAFF.

As DNA, the CDR3 is TGTGCCTGGTCCGAAGCAGATACGCAGTATTTT. Its translation: CAWSEADTQYF. The gene calls are TRBV30 and TRBJ2-3; no reliable D call. Germline V gene data show CDR1 as GTSNPN and CDR2 as SVGIG (reference sequence). CDR3 length: 11 residues. Trimming left V 5 bases short and J 4 bases short, with 7 bases between.